This entry lists 9 T cell receptor beta chains sequenced from one sample in a study of PD-1 blockade in classical Hodgkin lymphoma. Time point noted: cycle 4 day 1 (C4D1), after more than five weeks of nivolumab. Relapse was seen in all patients after autologous stem cell transplantation, and brentuximab vedotin exposure was variable. Libraries were prepared by immunoSEQ multiplex PCR; TCRdb keeps only in-frame clonotypes and omits some of them. The data hold about 23,000 clones, with roughly 90% observed a single time. The sample here was peripheral blood mononuclear cells (PBMCs), taken before the fourth cycle of nivolumab. The receptors come from a human donor with classical Hodgkin lymphoma.

The chain combines TRBV27 with TRBJ1-4; D is perhaps TRBD1 (5 bases). Germline V gene lookup returns CDR1 MNHEY and CDR2 SMNVEV (reference sequence). V dropped 3 bases and J dropped 3 bases, with 26 bases sitting between them. CDR3 length: 20 residues. The CDR3 sequence is CASSFPILPGIPQPNEKLFF. The CDR3 bases are TGTGCCAGCAGTTTTCCCATCCTCCCAGGGATCCCTCAACCTAATGAAAAACTGTTTTTT.

In regard to this clone: Relative to the germline gene, one junction end is altered; a read error may explain this. The V call is TRBV4-1, the J call TRBJ2-7, with D maybe TRBD1 (5 bases). The CDR3 covers 14 residues. Germline CDR1 reads MGHRA; CDR2 reads YSYEKL. CDR3: CASSLRQSPYEQYF. For the CDR3, the DNA is TGTGCCAGCAGCCTAAGACAGTCCCCCTACGAGCAGTACTTC.

V gene TRBV5-5 combines with J gene TRBJ2-7, with 7 bases matching TRBD1. The junction had 5 bases not matched to a gene; V was cut back by 3 bases and J by 5 bases. The CDR3 loop spans 13 amino acids. Germline CDR1 is SGHKS and CDR2 is YYEKEE (reference sequence). CDR3 coding DNA: TGTGCCAGCAGCTCGATCACAGGGGACGAGCAGTACTTC. Translating it yields CASSSITGDEQYF.

CDR3: CAWNNRGPETQYF. CDR3 DNA sequence: TGTGCCTGGAATAACAGGGGCCCCGAGACCCAGTACTTC. This chain joins TRBV30 and TRBJ2-5; TRBD1 aligns across 7 bases. This CDR3 is built from 13 residues. V was clipped by 4 bases and J by 5 bases; unmatched bases: 7. Germline loops: CDR1 GTSNPN, CDR2 SVGIG (reference sequence).

The J gene is TRBJ2-7, the V gene TRBV5-1; no clear D. There are 14 residues in the CDR3. V shed 0 bases and J shed 2 bases, with 9 bases lying between them. In germline, CDR1 is SGHRS, CDR2 YFSETQ. In DNA form, the CDR3 reads TGCGCCAGCAGCTTGGAAGCGAATCCCTACGAGCAGTACTTC. Translated: CASSLEANPYEQYF.

The gene calls are TRBV13 and TRBJ2-7; 8 nucleotides agree with TRBD1. J lost 3 bases, V lost 5 bases, and 9 bases had no gene match. The germline CDR1 and CDR2 sequences are PRHDT and FYEKMQ (reference sequence). The CDR3 spans 15 residues. CDR3 protein: CASSQRQGFLYEQYF. DNA of the CDR3: TGTGCCAGCAGCCAACGACAGGGGTTCCTCTACGAGCAGTACTTC.

The chain uses TRBV5-1 and TRBJ2-5; 9 bases fit TRBD1. CDR1 is SGHRS and CDR2 is YFSETQ in the germline V gene. Trimming at V came to 0 bases and at J to 5 bases, leaving 17 bases not matched to a gene. The CDR3 has 19 amino acids. The CDR3 region is CASSLAFVVLQGAMETQYF. Here the CDR3 DNA reads TGCGCCAGCAGCTTGGCTTTCGTTGTACTACAGGGGGCAATGGAGACCCAGTACTTC.

The CDR3 coding sequence is TGTGCCAGCAGCTTCAACTCCAGGAGCACTGAAGCTTTCTTT. The encoded protein is CASSFNSRSTEAFF. The chain employs TRBV11-2 and TRBJ1-1; D is uncertain. The CDR3 runs 14 residues. CDR1 and CDR2 (germline): SGHAT, FQNNGV. Trimming cost V 3 bases and J 4 bases, with 12 bases left between them.

J is TRBJ2-5 and V is TRBV30; D assignment may be TRBD1 or TRBD2 (5 bases each). Trimming pared 1 base from V and 2 bases from J, leaving 11 bases between. CDR3 length: 14 amino acids. Per the germline V gene, CDR1 is GTSNPN and CDR2 is SVGIG (reference sequence). The CDR3 coding sequence is TGTGCCTGGAGTGGGGGCCGGGGTCAAGAGACCCAGTACTTC. Translating it yields CAWSGGRGQETQYF.